This T cell receptor (beta chain) was documented in a study of cytomegalovirus exposure and HLA in healthy donors. Study observations and caveats: HLA alleles showed associations with some 15,000 TCR beta sequences in a later analysis, at a 0.05 false discovery rate. Researchers reported in a later analysis that a missense DCLRE1C variant was tied to TCR beta V- and J-gene trimming.

60 Vbeta and 13 Jbeta primers were used in PCR. Here immunoSEQ multiplex PCR was the method, and the copy in TCRdb shows in-frame clones only, minus some. Of 150,000 to 200,000 clones in the sample, 80% to 85% were seen once. The sample holds one count of this clone. Its specificity is not known. The TCR originated in a male donor in good health and CMV-seronegative. The sequenced material came from PBMCs.

The chain's CDR3 is CAISPDRGRSYNSPLHF. The CDR3 DNA reads as TGTGCCATCAGTCCCGACAGGGGTAGGTCCTATAATTCACCCCTCCACTTT. The chain couples TRBV10-3 to TRBJ1-6; the match to TRBD1 covers 8 bases. Germline trimming cut 5 bases from V and 1 base from J; bases unmatched to any gene: 7. CDR3 size: 17 residues. CDR1 is ENHRY and CDR2 is SYGVKD in the germline V gene.